The 21 T cell receptor beta chains reported below all come from one sample, sequenced in a study of shared clonotypes between healthy human individuals. Profiled with immunoSEQ multiplex PCR; TCRdb holds only in-frame clones, not every one. The table has about 1 million clones, around 76% seen once; the top ten hold about 1.5%. The sequencing sample was made of memory CD4+ T cells sorted from blood. Subset denoted: CD45RA-negative fraction. Receptors originate from a man aged 18 to 29 in good health.

This chain uses TRBV27 with TRBJ2-1, with 7 bases matching TRBD2. Germline V lookup: CDR1 MNHEY, CDR2 SMNVEV (reference sequence). After removal of 8 bases from V and 7 bases from J, the junction contained 11 bases not matched to a gene. This CDR3 contains 14 residues. The CDR3 nucleotides are TGTGCCAGCCAACTCGCGGGAGTCGCAAATGAGCAGTTCTTC. This encodes CASQLAGVANEQFF.

J is TRBJ2-7 and V is TRBV12-2; the table's D call TRBD1 went unverified against the DNA. TRBV12-2 is tagged as a pseudogene. This CDR3 has 18 residues. DNA for the CDR3: TGTGCAAGTCGCTTAGGCGGGACAGGGGTCCCTTTTACTTACGAGCAGTACTTC. Translated, it gives CASRLGGTGVPFTYEQYF.

V and J are TRBV6-5 and TRBJ2-7; D gene uncertain. Germline CDR1 reads MNHEY; CDR2 reads SVGAGI. Trimming left V 6 bases short and J 5 bases short, with 17 bases between. The CDR3 extends over 14 amino acids. The DNA of the CDR3 is TGTGCCAGCAGGCGGACGCGGCAAGTGCACGAGCAGTACTTC. It specifies CASRRTRQVHEQYF.

Notes on this clone: The same CDR3 also results from other DNA sequences found in this sample. The rearrangement links TRBV5-1 to TRBJ2-2; 8 bases fit TRBD1. The germline V gene has CDR1 SGHRS and CDR2 YFSETQ. With 2 bases clipped from V and 5 bases from J, the junction kept 5 bases outside the gene matches. The CDR3 contains 15 residues. The CDR3 here is CASSLSQGATGELFF. Written as DNA, the CDR3 is TGCGCCAGCAGCTTAAGCCAGGGGGCGACCGGGGAGCTGTTTTTT.

In its sample, this clone was seen many times. The same CDR3 is also encoded by other DNA sequences in this sample. The CDR3 reads CAWTTGAGQPQHF. DNA of the CDR3: TGTGCCTGGACCACAGGGGCGGGTCAGCCCCAGCATTTT. The rearrangement joins TRBV30 to TRBJ1-5, with 7 positions matching TRBD1. CDR1 is GTSNPN and CDR2 is SVGIG in the germline V gene (reference sequence). V was pared by 4 bases and J by 6 bases, with 6 bases of the junction left unmatched. This CDR3 is built from 13 residues.

The chain carries TRBV7-2 and TRBJ1-4; D unresolved. V lost 1 base, J lost 10 bases, and 13 bases lay in between. Germline V gene lookup returns CDR1 SGHTA and CDR2 FQGNSA. CDR3 length: 14 amino acids. CDR3 amino acids: CASSLGPSDGKLFF. The CDR3 nucleotides are TGTGCCAGCAGCTTAGGTCCTTCCGATGGAAAACTGTTTTTT. The variable domain in full, with the rest retrieved from reference TRBV7-2 and TRBJ1-4, is GAGVSQSPSNKVTEKGKDVELRCDPISGHTALYWYRQSLGQGLEFLIYFQGNSAPDKSGLPSDRFSAERTGGSVSTLTIQRTQQEDSAVYLCASSLGPSDGKLFFGSGTQLSVL.

The chain is built from TRBV18 and TRBJ2-4, with D tentatively TRBD2 (6 bases). Germline assignment: CDR1 KGHSH and CDR2 LQKENI. V was trimmed by 4 bases and J by 3 bases, leaving 19 bases between them. This CDR3 spans 17 amino acids. DNA of the CDR3: TGTGCCAGCTCACGAGTATCCGGGGGAGTCGACAAAAACATTCAGTACTTC. Translation: CASSRVSGGVDKNIQYF.

The chain links TRBV18 to TRBJ1-2, with D maybe TRBD1 (5 bases). The CDR3 runs to 13 residues. V lost 6 bases to trimming and J lost 6 bases, with 14 bases between them. Germline CDR1 and CDR2: KGHSH and LQKENI. The CDR3 nucleotides are TGTGCCAGCTCTAAGGACATTTTGGATGGCTACACCTTC. It codes for CASSKDILDGYTF.

The V and J genes are TRBV5-1 and TRBJ1-2; the D is unclear. Germline V gene sequence: CDR1 SGHRS, CDR2 YFSETQ. The V end was cut by 0 bases, the J end by 6 bases, with 9 bases between. CDR3 length: 13 residues. The CDR3, as DNA: TGCGCCAGCAGCTTGGCCTTCGGGGATGGCTACACCTTC. Amino acids: CASSLAFGDGYTF.

The chain recombines TRBV28 with TRBJ2-3, with 8 bases lining up with TRBD2. Germline loops: CDR1 MDHEN, CDR2 SYDVKM. V lost 3 bases, J lost 8 bases, and 7 bases stayed unmatched. This CDR3 comprises 14 residues. The CDR3 bases are TGTGCCAGCAGTTTTTCGGCTAGCGGGCCTACGCAGTATTTT. Protein sequence: CASSFSASGPTQYF.

V gene TRBV6-6 combines with J gene TRBJ2-1; 13 positions match TRBD2. J gave up 10 bases and V 4 bases, and 7 bases lay outside the gene matches. Germline assignment: CDR1 MNHNY and CDR2 SVGAGI (reference sequence). The CDR3 has 15 amino acids. The CDR3 loop is CASSSGLAGVGEQFF. Written as DNA, the CDR3 is TGTGCCAGCAGTTCCGGACTAGCGGGAGTAGGAGAGCAGTTCTTC.

The V call is TRBV18, the J call TRBJ1-5, with 7 positions matching TRBD1. The germline V gene encodes CDR1 KGHSH and CDR2 LQKENI. Unmatched junction bases numbered 4, after V lost 4 bases and J lost 4 bases. The CDR3 consists of 14 residues. CDR3 nucleotide sequence: TGTGCCAGCTCACTGGGACAGATAAATCAGCCCCAGCATTTT. It encodes CASSLGQINQPQHF.

The DNA of the CDR3 is TGTGCCAGCAGTAAGGGGACTAGCGGGGCAGATACGCAGTATTTT. As protein: CASSKGTSGADTQYF. This chain connects TRBV2 to TRBJ2-3, with 13 nucleotides matching TRBD2. Trimming at V came to 5 bases and at J to 4 bases, leaving 3 bases not matched to a gene. The length of the CDR3 is 15 residues. Germline CDR1 and CDR2: SNHLY and FYNNEI.

This clone was seen at least ten times. The CDR3, as DNA: TGTGCCATCAGTGGCTTACAGGGGGCGGGCGGGGAGCTGTTTTTT. Protein sequence: CAISGLQGAGGELFF. The chain couples TRBV10-3 to TRBJ2-2; 9 bases line up with TRBD1. The CDR3 is 15 amino acids. J lost 7 bases, V lost 4 bases, and 7 bases had no gene match. Germline CDR1 is ENHRY and CDR2 is SYGVKD.

This clone was seen a handful of times. The chain joins TRBV28 to TRBJ2-7; D remains ambiguous. Germline V gene sequence: CDR1 MDHEN, CDR2 SYDVKM. Trimming took off 10 bases at V and 3 bases at J, with 16 bases between the two ends. CDR3 length: 13 residues. The DNA for the CDR3 is TGTGCCACTAACGGGCCAGGCGGCTACGAGCAGTACTTC. As protein: CATNGPGGYEQYF. The full variable domain, completed using reference TRBV28 and TRBJ2-7, is DVKVTQSSRYLVKRTGEKVFLECVQDMDHENMFWYRQDPGLGLRLIYFSYDVKMKEKGDIPEGYSVSREKKERFSLILESASTNQTSMYLCATNGPGGYEQYFGPGTRLTVT.

The DNA of the CDR3 is TGTGCCAGCAGCTTAGGGGCCGGCAATGAGCAGTTCTTC. It is translated as CASSLGAGNEQFF. This chain links TRBV7-2 with TRBJ2-1, with D hard to call. Germline values: CDR1 SGHTA, CDR2 FQGNSA. Trimming stripped 1 base from V and 6 bases from J, with 7 bases between. The CDR3 covers 13 residues.

V usage is TRBV5-1 and J usage is TRBJ2-7, with 13 bases lining up with TRBD2. From germline, CDR1 is SGHRS and CDR2 YFSETQ. Germline trimming cut 4 bases from V and 6 bases from J; bases unmatched to any gene: 10. This CDR3 has 16 residues. The chain's CDR3 is CASSILTSGRAREQYF. CDR3 DNA sequence: TGCGCCAGCAGCATCCTAACTAGCGGGAGGGCCCGCGAGCAGTACTTC.

This clone was detected only a few times. V and J are TRBV2 and TRBJ1-2; 7 bases align to TRBD1. V shed 8 bases, J shed 12 bases, and the junction held 9 bases outside the gene matches. Per germline, CDR1 SNHLY and CDR2 FYNNEI. The length of the CDR3 is 11 residues. The CDR3 loop reads CASELGTANTF. The CDR3 region has the DNA TGTGCCAGCGAACTCGGGACAGCCAACACCTTC.

The chain is built from TRBV18 and TRBJ1-2; 7 bases fit TRBD1. V was pared by 2 bases and J by 1 base, with 4 bases of the junction left unmatched. CDR3 length: 15 residues. Germline V gene sequence: CDR1 KGHSH, CDR2 LQKENI. The chain's CDR3 is CASSPGRQGNYGYTF. The CDR3, as DNA: TGTGCCAGCTCACCAGGCCGACAGGGTAACTATGGCTACACCTTC.

This clone was seen only a few times. This chain links TRBV5-5 with TRBJ1-2, with D possibly TRBD1 on 5 matching bases. V lost 1 base and J 7 bases, leaving 14 bases between the germline ends. The CDR3 consists of 14 residues. From germline, CDR1 is SGHKS and CDR2 YYEKEE (reference sequence). The DNA for the CDR3 is TGTGCCAGCAGCTTGTGGGGCCCCCAGGCTGGCTACACCTTC. This sequence encodes CASSLWGPQAGYTF. The full variable domain, with the rest looked up from reference TRBV5-5 and TRBJ1-2, is DAGVTQSPTHLIKTRGQQVTLRCSPISGHKSVSWYQQVLGQGPQFIFQYYEKEERGRGNFPDRFSARQFPNYSSELNVNALLLGDSALYLCASSLWGPQAGYTFGSGTRLTVV.

CDR3 sequence (DNA): TGTGCCAGCACCACGACTAGCACCCGCCAAGAGACCCAGTACTTC. Protein sequence: CASTTTSTRQETQYF. The chain is built from TRBV7-8 and TRBJ2-5; 7 bases line up with TRBD2. Germline V gene sequence: CDR1 SGHVS, CDR2 FQNEAQ. The J segment lost 1 base and the V segment lost 7 bases, leaving 9 bases of the junction unmatched. The CDR3 is 15 amino acids.